This TCR beta chain was retrieved from a study of blood T cell repertoires in COVID-19. Study overall: Sites in the United States, Italy and Spain provided acute and convalescent COVID-19 samples. PBMCs, B-cell-depleted T cells, or T cells provided the cDNA or gDNA that made up the material.

Methods used by the authors: Estimates of nucleated cell counts were drawn from the amplification of reference gene primers. The table came from immunoSEQ multiplex PCR; TCRdb's copy has only in-frame clones and leaves some out. V, J and clone size are those of that table, while D and trimming were read from the DNA. The repertoire has 200,000 to 250,000 clones, about 85% of them found once; the top ten carry approximately 12%. This clone appeared once. Germline V gives CDR1 LGHNA, CDR2 YNFKEQ. After removal of 2 bases from V and 3 bases from J, the junction contained 3 bases not matched to a gene. The CDR3 has 16 residues.

Sample: peripheral blood. The chain combines TRBV4-2 with TRBJ2-1; 11 bases line up with TRBD1. This receptor was obtained from a woman aged 18-29 years who had recovered from COVID-19. The CDR3 region is CASSQRTGGGYNEQFF. The CDR3 bases are TGTGCCAGCAGCCAACGGACAGGGGGCGGCTACAATGAGCAGTTCTTC.